This T cell receptor (beta chain) was documented in a study of vaccination and CD4 T cells after COVID-19. Across the whole study: The cells were exposed to overlapping spike peptides originating from SARS-CoV-2, HCoV-NL63, HCoV-OC43 and HCoV-229E for stimulation. Study-level results: For convalescent patients, 304 of the 307 vaccine-specific clones analyzed were classified as spike mono-reactive.

Treatment given: approximately nine-day PBMC culture with coronavirus spike peptide pools or control peptides (ViraFEST assay). An Oncomine TCR Beta short-read assay was used to sequence the DNA from cultured CD4+ T cells. TCRdb re-called the PCR reads with MiXCR, one entry per CDR3 protein. Of 10,000 to 15,000 distinct CDR3 sequences listed, about three fifths were seen once; the top ten hold approximately 12%. This clonotype was counted a few times. As yet, its antigen is unknown. The clonotype was recovered from a human donor who had recovered from COVID-19. Sequencing was carried out using CD4+ T cells from blood, cultured in vitro.

In nucleotides, the CDR3 is TGTGCCAGCAGCTTCATGCTAAACTATGGCTACACCTTC. Translation gives CASSFMLNYGYTF. The chain is built from TRBV7-9 and TRBJ1-2; D remains ambiguous. From germline, CDR1 is SEHNR and CDR2 FQNEAQ (reference sequence). The CDR3 loop spans 13 amino acids. Deletions cut 3 bases from V and 2 bases from J, with 7 bases between. Full variable domain (remainder filled in from reference TRBV7-9 and TRBJ1-2): DTGVSQNPRHKITKRGQNVTFRCDPISEHNRLYWYRQTLGQGPEFLTYFQNEAQLEKSRLLSDRFSAERPKGSFSTLEIQRTEQGDSAMYLCASSFMLNYGYTFGSGTRLTVV.